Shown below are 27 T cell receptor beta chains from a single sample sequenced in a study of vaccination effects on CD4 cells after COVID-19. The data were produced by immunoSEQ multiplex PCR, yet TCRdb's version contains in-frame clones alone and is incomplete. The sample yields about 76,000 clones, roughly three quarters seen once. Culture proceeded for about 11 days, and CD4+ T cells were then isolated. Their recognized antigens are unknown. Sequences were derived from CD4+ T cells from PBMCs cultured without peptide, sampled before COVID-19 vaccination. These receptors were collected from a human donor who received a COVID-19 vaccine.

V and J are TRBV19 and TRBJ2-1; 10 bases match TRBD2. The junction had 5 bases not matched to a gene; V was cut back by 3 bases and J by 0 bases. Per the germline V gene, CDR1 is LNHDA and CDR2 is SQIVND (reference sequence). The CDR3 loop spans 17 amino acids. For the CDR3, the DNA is TGTGCCAGTAGTATTAATAGCGGGGGGAGCTCCTACAATGAGCAGTTCTTC. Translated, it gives CASSINSGGSSYNEQFF. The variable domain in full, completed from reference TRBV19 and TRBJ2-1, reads DGGITQSPKYLFRKEGQNVTLSCEQNLNHDAMYWYRQDPGQGLRLIYYSQIVNDFQKGDIAEGYSVSREKKESFPLTVTSAQKNPTAFYLCASSINSGGSSYNEQFFGPGTRLTVL.

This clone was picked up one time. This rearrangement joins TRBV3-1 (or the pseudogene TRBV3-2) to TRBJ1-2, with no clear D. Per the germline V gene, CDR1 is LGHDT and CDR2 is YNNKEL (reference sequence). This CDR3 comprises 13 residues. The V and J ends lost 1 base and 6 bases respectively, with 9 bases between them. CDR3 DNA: TGTGCCAGCAGCCAAGTTTCTAGGGATGGCTACACCTTC. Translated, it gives CASSQVSRDGYTF.

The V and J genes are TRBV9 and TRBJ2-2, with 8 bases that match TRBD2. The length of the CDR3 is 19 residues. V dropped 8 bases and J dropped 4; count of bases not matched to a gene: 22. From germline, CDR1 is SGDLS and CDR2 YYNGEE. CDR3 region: CASNPAGGAGALGTGELFF. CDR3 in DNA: TGTGCCAGTAACCCGGCGGGAGGAGCGGGGGCCCTAGGCACCGGGGAGCTGTTTTTT.

CDR3 loop: CASSQGRTSGQETQYF. CDR3 in DNA: TGCGCCAGCAGCCAAGGCCGGACTAGCGGCCAAGAGACCCAGTACTTC. This rearrangement joins TRBV4-1 to TRBJ2-5; 10 bases match TRBD2. Trimming took 1 base from V and 1 from J; bases not matched to a gene: 3. Germline V gene data show CDR1 as MGHRA and CDR2 as YSYEKL. CDR3 length: 16 amino acids.

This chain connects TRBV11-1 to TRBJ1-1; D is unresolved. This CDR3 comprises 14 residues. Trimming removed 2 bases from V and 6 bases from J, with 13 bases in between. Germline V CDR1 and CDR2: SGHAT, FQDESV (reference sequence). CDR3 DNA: TGTGCCAGCAGCTTATCACCCTCCGGCTCTGAAGCTTTCTTT. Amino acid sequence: CASSLSPSGSEAFF.

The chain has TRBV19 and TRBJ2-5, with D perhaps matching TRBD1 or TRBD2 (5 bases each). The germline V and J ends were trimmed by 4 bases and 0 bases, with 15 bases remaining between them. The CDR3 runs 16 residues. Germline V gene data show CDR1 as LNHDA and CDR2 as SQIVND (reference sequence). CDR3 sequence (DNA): TGTGCCAGTAGTAAAGTACAGGCGGGTAACCAAGAGACCCAGTACTTC. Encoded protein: CASSKVQAGNQETQYF.

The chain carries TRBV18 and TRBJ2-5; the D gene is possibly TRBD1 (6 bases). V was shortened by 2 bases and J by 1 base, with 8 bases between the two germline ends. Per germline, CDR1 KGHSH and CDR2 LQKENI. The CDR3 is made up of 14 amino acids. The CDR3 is CASSPSRGQETQYF. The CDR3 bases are TGTGCCAGCTCACCATCCAGGGGCCAAGAGACCCAGTACTTC.

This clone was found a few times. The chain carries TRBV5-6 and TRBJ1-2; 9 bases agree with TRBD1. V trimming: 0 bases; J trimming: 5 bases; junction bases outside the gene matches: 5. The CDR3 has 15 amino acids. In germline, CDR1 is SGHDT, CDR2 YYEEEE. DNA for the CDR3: TGTGCCAGCAGCTTGGGAGGGACAGGGCTTTATGGCTACACCTTC. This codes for CASSLGGTGLYGYTF. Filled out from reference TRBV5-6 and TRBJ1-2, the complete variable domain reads DAGVTQSPTHLIKTRGQQVTLRCSPKSGHDTVSWYQQALGQGPQFIFQYYEEEERQRGNFPDRFSGHQFPNYSSELNVNALLLGDSALYLCASSLGGTGLYGYTFGSGTRLTVV.

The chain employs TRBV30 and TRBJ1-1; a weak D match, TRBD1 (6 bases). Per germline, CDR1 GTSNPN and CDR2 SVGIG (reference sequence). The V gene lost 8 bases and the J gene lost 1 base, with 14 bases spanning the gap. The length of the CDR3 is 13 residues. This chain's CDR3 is CAGGGRGNTEAFF. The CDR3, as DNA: TGTGCCGGAGGGGGGAGGGGGAACACTGAAGCTTTCTTT.

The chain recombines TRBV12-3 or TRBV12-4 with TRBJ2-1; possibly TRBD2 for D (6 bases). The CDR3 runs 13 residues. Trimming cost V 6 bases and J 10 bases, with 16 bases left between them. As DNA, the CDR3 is TGTGCCAGCAGCAAGGGGACTGTGGGGGAGCAGTTCTTC. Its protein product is CASSKGTVGEQFF.

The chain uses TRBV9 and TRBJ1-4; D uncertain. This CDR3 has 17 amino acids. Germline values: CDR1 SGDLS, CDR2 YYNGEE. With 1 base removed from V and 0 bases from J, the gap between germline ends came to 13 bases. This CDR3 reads CASSVSPQRPTNEKLFF. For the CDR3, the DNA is TGTGCCAGCAGCGTATCTCCACAGCGACCAACTAATGAAAAACTGTTTTTT.

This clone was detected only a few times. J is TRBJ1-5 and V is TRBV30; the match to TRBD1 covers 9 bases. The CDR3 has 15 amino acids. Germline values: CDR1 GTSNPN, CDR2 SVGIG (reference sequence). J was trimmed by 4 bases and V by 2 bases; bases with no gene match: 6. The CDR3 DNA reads TGTGCCTGGAGTTGGACAGGGGCAGGTAATCAGCCCCAGCATTTT. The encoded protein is CAWSWTGAGNQPQHF.

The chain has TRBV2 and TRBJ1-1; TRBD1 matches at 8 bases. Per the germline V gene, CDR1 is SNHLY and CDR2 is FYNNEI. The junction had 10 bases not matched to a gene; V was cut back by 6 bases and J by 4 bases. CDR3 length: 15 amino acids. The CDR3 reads CASSGTGTGGTEAFF. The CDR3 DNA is TGTGCCAGCAGCGGAACCGGGACAGGCGGCACTGAAGCTTTCTTT.

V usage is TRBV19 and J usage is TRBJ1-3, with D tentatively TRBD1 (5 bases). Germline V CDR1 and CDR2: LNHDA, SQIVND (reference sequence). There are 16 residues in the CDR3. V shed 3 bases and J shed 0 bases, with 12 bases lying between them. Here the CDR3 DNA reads TGTGCCAGTAGTATTAAGGGGCAGCTCTCTGGAAACACCATATATTTT. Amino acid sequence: CASSIKGQLSGNTIYF.

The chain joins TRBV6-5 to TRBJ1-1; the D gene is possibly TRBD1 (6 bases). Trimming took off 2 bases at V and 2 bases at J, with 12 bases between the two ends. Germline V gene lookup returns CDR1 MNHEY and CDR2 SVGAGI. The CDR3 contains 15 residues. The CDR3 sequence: CASSYNRAGNTEAFF. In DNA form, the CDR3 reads TGTGCCAGCAGTTACAACAGGGCGGGAAACACTGAAGCTTTCTTT.

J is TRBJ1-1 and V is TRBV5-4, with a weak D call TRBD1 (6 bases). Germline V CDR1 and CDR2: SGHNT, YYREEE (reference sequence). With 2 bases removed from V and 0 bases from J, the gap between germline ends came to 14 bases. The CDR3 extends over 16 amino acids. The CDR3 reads CASSFGGRGVNTEAFF. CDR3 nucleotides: TGTGCCAGCAGCTTTGGGGGGAGGGGGGTGAACACTGAAGCTTTCTTT.

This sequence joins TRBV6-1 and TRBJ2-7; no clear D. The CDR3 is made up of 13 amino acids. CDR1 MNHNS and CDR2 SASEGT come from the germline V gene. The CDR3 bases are TGTGCCAGCGGTGAGACGAGCTCCTACGAGCAGTACGTC. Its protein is CASGETSSYEQYV.

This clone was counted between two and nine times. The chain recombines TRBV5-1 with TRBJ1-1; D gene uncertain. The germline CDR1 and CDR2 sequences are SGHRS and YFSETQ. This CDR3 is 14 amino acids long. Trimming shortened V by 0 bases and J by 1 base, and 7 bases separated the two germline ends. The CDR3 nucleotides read TGCGCCAGCAGCTTGGATGTAGCGAACACTGAAGCTTTCTTT. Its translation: CASSLDVANTEAFF.

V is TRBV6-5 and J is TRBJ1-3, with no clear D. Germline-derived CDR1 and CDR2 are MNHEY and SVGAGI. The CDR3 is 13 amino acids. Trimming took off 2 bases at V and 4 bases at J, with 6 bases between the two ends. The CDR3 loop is CASSYMGGNTIYF. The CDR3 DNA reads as TGTGCCAGCAGTTACATGGGGGGAAACACCATATATTTT.

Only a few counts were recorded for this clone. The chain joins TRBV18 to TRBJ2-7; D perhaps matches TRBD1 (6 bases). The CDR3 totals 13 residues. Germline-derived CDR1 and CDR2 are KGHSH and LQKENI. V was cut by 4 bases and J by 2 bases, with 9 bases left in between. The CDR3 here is CASSLPGAYEQYV. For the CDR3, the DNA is TGTGCCAGCTCACTGCCAGGGGCCTACGAGCAGTACGTC.

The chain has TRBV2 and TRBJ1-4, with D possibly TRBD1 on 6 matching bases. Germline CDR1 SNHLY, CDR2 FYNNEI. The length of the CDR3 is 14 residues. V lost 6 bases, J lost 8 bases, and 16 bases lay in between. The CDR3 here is CASRPGHSFEKLFF. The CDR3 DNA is TGTGCCAGCAGACCGGGACATTCTTTCGAAAAACTGTTTTTT. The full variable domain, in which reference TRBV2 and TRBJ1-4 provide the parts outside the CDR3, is EPEVTQTPSHQVTQMGQEVILRCVPISNHLYFYWYRQILGQKVEFLVSFYNNEISEKSEIFDDQFSVERPDGSNFTLKIRSTKLEDSAMYFCASRPGHSFEKLFFGSGTQLSVL.

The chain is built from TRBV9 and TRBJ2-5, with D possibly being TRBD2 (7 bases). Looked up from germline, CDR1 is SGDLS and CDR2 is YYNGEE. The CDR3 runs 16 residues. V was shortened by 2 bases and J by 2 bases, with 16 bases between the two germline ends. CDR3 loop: CASSVGGGRWQETQYF. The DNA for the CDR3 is TGTGCCAGCAGCGTGGGAGGGGGGAGGTGGCAAGAGACCCAGTACTTC.

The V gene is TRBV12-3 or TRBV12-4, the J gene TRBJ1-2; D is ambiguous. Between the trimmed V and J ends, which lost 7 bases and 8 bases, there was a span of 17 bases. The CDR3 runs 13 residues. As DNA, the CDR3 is TGTGCCAGCACCGCCAGCCATTTCGAGGGCTACACCTTC. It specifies CASTASHFEGYTF.

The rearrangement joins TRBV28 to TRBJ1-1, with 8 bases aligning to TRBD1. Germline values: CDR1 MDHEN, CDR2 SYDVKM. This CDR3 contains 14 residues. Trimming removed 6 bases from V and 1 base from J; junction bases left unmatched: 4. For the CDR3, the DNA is TGTGCCAGCAGCCAAGGGACAGGGAACACTGAAGCTTTCTTT. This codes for CASSQGTGNTEAFF.

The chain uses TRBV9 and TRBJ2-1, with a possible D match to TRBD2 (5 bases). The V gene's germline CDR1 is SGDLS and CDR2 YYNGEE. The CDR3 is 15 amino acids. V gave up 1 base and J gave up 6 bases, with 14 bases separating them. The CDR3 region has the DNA TGTGCCAGCAGCGTAAGAGGGCAGCTTAGCAATGAGCAGTTCTTC. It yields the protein CASSVRGQLSNEQFF.

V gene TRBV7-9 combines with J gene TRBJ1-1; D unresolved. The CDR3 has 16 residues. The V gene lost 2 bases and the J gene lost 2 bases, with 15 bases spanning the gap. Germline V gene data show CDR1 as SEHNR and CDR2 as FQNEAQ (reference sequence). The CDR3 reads CASSLSVGEVNTEAFF. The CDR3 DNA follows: TGTGCCAGCAGCTTATCCGTCGGGGAGGTAAACACTGAAGCTTTCTTT.

This chain's CDR3 is CASRGLGWPEAFF. CDR3 nucleotide sequence: TGTGCCAGCAGGGGACTAGGTTGGCCTGAAGCTTTCTTT. The rearrangement links TRBV6-5 to TRBJ1-1; D may be TRBD1 (5 bases). CDR3 size: 13 residues. The V end was cut by 6 bases, the J end by 6 bases, with 14 bases between. Germline V gene lookup returns CDR1 MNHEY and CDR2 SVGAGI.